These T cell receptor beta chains were read from a single sample in a study of shared clonotypes between healthy human individuals. Libraries were prepared by immunoSEQ multiplex PCR; TCRdb keeps only in-frame clonotypes and omits some of them. The sample lists over a million clones, roughly 96% occurring once. The sample taken for sequencing was naive CD4+ T cells sorted from blood. The receptors derive from a man in his thirties or forties in good health. CDR3s include the opening cysteine and the closing phenylalanine or tryptophan. The order of the fields is V gene, D gene, clone size, J gene, CDR3 protein, CDR3 DNA. A D gene is named only where the DNA matches it firmly. Size is stated for part of the rows, as once, few or many counts, or as a class when the clone is expanded.

v_call: TRBV5-4; d_call: -; clone_size: -; j_call: TRBJ2-2; cdr3_aa: CASSLKDRNTGELFF; cdr3_nt: TGTGCCAGCAGCTTGAAGGATCGGAACACCGGGGAGCTGTTTTTT
v_call: TRBV10-3; d_call: -; clone_size: -; j_call: TRBJ2-1; cdr3_aa: CAISETTEYNEQFF; cdr3_nt: TGTGCCATCAGTGAGACGACAGAGTACAATGAGCAGTTCTTC
v_call: TRBV7-2; d_call: TRBD2; clone_size: -; j_call: TRBJ2-5; cdr3_aa: CASRRPGLAGAETQYF; cdr3_nt: TGTGCCAGCAGGCGTCCCGGACTAGCGGGAGCAGAGACCCAGTACTTC
v_call: TRBV6-1; d_call: -; clone_size: -; j_call: TRBJ1-1; cdr3_aa: CASSGGPMNTEAFF; cdr3_nt: TGTGCCAGCAGTGGGGGACCGATGAACACTGAAGCTTTCTTT
v_call: TRBV20-1; d_call: -; clone_size: -; j_call: TRBJ2-7; cdr3_aa: CSATPVWEQYF; cdr3_nt: TGCAGTGCTACACCGGTTTGGGAGCAGTACTTC
v_call: TRBV25-1; d_call: -; clone_size: -; j_call: TRBJ2-3; cdr3_aa: CASSEFGPSTDTQYF; cdr3_nt: TGTGCCAGCAGTGAATTCGGCCCTAGCACAGATACGCAGTATTTT
v_call: TRBV5-4; d_call: TRBD2; clone_size: -; j_call: TRBJ2-3; cdr3_aa: CASSLAGGGTDTQYF; cdr3_nt: TGTGCCAGCAGCTTGGCGGGAGGAGGCACAGATACGCAGTATTTT
v_call: TRBV28; d_call: -; clone_size: -; j_call: TRBJ1-2; cdr3_aa: CASEVAGGTGYTF; cdr3_nt: TGTGCCAGTGAAGTAGCAGGCGGGACGGGCTACACCTTC
v_call: TRBV7-9; d_call: TRBD2; clone_size: -; j_call: TRBJ2-1; cdr3_aa: CASSLVASGLFF; cdr3_nt: TGTGCCAGCAGCTTAGTGGCTAGCGGCCTTTTCTTC
v_call: TRBV9; d_call: -; clone_size: few; j_call: TRBJ2-2; cdr3_aa: CASSVAPNTGELFF; cdr3_nt: TGTGCCAGCAGCGTAGCCCCGAACACCGGGGAGCTGTTTTTT
v_call: TRBV29-1; d_call: -; clone_size: -; j_call: TRBJ2-3; cdr3_aa: CSVAGSLLDTQYF; cdr3_nt: TGCAGCGTTGCGGGGAGTTTGTTAGATACGCAGTATTTT
v_call: TRBV5-8; d_call: -; clone_size: -; j_call: TRBJ1-2; cdr3_aa: CASSWDLRNPYGYTF; cdr3_nt: TGTGCCAGCAGCTGGGACCTACGTAATCCCTATGGCTACACCTTC
v_call: TRBV19; d_call: -; clone_size: few; j_call: TRBJ1-5; cdr3_aa: CASSPRGQPQHF; cdr3_nt: TGTGCCAGTAGTCCCCGGGGTCAGCCCCAGCATTTT
v_call: TRBV5-4; d_call: -; clone_size: -; j_call: TRBJ2-5; cdr3_aa: CASSLGQGQETQYF; cdr3_nt: TGTGCCAGCAGCTTGGGGCAGGGGCAAGAGACCCAGTACTTC
v_call: TRBV2; d_call: TRBD1; clone_size: -; j_call: TRBJ1-2; cdr3_aa: CASSGTGTYGYTF; cdr3_nt: TGTGCCAGCTCCGGGACAGGGACCTATGGCTACACCTTC
v_call: TRBV6-6; d_call: -; clone_size: -; j_call: TRBJ2-1; cdr3_aa: CASSFTGYEQFF; cdr3_nt: TGTGCCAGCAGTTTCACAGGGTATGAGCAGTTCTTC
v_call: TRBV18; d_call: -; clone_size: -; j_call: TRBJ1-1; cdr3_aa: CASSPSKNTEAFF; cdr3_nt: TGTGCCAGCTCACCCAGCAAGAACACTGAAGCTTTCTTT
v_call: TRBV15; d_call: -; clone_size: -; j_call: TRBJ2-7; cdr3_aa: CATSQNVEQYF; cdr3_nt: TGTGCCACCAGCCAAAACGTCGAGCAGTACTTC
v_call: TRBV5-1; d_call: -; clone_size: -; j_call: TRBJ1-4; cdr3_aa: CASSLDGLNEKLFF; cdr3_nt: TGCGCCAGCAGCTTGGATGGACTTAATGAAAAACTGTTTTTT
v_call: TRBV9; d_call: TRBD2; clone_size: -; j_call: TRBJ2-5; cdr3_aa: CASSPRVLAEETQYF; cdr3_nt: TGTGCCAGCAGTCCTAGGGTACTAGCGGAAGAGACCCAGTACTTC
v_call: TRBV11-2; d_call: -; clone_size: -; j_call: TRBJ2-3; cdr3_aa: CASSFELSTDTQYF; cdr3_nt: TGTGCCAGCAGCTTTGAACTAAGCACAGATACGCAGTATTTT
v_call: TRBV25-1; d_call: -; clone_size: -; j_call: TRBJ2-4; cdr3_aa: CASSDNKGRGLQYF; cdr3_nt: TGTGCCAGCAGTGACAATAAGGGCCGAGGGCTTCAGTACTTC
v_call: TRBV5-4; d_call: TRBD1; clone_size: -; j_call: TRBJ1-4; cdr3_aa: CASSRGQGALEKLFF; cdr3_nt: TGTGCCAGCAGCCGGGGTCAGGGGGCGCTTGAAAAACTGTTTTTT
v_call: TRBV7-2; d_call: TRBD2; clone_size: -; j_call: TRBJ2-2; cdr3_aa: CASTGGLADTGELFF; cdr3_nt: TGTGCCAGCACGGGGGGGCTAGCGGACACCGGGGAGCTGTTTTTT